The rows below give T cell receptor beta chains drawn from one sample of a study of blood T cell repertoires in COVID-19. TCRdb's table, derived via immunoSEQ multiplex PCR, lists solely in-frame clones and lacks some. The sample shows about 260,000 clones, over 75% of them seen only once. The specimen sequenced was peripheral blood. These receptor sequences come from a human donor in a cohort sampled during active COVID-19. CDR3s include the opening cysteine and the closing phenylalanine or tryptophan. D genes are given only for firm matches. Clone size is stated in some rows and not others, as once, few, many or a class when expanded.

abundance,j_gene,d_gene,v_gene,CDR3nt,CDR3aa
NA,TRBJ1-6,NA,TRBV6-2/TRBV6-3,TGTGCCAGCAGCTGGGGCAGGGTCGGTTCACCCCTCCACTTT,CASSWGRVGSPLHF
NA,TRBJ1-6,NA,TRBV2,TGTGCCAGCAGTGTGGGCAGGGATAGAACACCCCTCCACTTT,CASSVGRDRTPLHF
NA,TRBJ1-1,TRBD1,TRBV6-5,TGTGCCAGCAGTTACTCAACAGGGGACACTGAAGCTTTCTTT,CASSYSTGDTEAFF
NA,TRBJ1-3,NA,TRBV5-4,TGTGCCAGCAGCCCGCCGGGAGCCTCTGGAAACACCATATATTTT,CASSPPGASGNTIYF
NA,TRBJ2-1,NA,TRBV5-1,TGCGCCAGCAGCTTACAGGGTTCGGCCTCCTACAATGAGCAGTTCTTC,CASSLQGSASYNEQFF
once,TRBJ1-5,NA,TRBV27,TGTGCCAGCAGTTTATCTCGGGGTATGAATCAGCCCCAGCATTTT,CASSLSRGMNQPQHF
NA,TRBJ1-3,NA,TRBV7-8,TGTGCCAGCAGCTTGGCCCTCCGGGGAGGGTCTGGAAACACCATATATTTT,CASSLALRGGSGNTIYF
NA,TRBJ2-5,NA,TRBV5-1,TGCGCCAGCAGAGGAGGCAGGGGATCCCCAGAGACCCAGTACTTC,CASRGGRGSPETQYF
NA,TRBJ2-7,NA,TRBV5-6,TGTGCCAGCAGCTCTAGTCTTGAACGGCAGGGCTCATACGAGCAGTACTTC,CASSSSLERQGSYEQYF
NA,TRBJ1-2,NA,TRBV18,TGTGCCAGCTCACCAACGGCACTACATCGGGGCTACACCTTC,CASSPTALHRGYTF
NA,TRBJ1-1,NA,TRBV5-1,TGCGCCAGCAGGCGTGAGGGAGTCGGCACTGAAGCTTTCTTT,CASRREGVGTEAFF
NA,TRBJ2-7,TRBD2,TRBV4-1,TGCGCCAGCAGCCAATCCGGGACTAGCGGGAGTTATGATAAGCAGTACTTC,CASSQSGTSGSYDKQYF
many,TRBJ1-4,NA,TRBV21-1,TGTGCCAGCAGCAAATCGGCCGGGACAGGGTACAGAGAGAATGAAAAACTGTTTTTT,CASSKSAGTGYRENEKLFF
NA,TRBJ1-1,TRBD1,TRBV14,TGTGCCAGCAGCCTGGACAGGGACGCTGAAGCTTTCTTT,CASSLDRDAEAFF
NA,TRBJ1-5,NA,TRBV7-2,TGTGCCAGCAGCGGGGACACGGGCCCCTATCAGCCCCAGCATTTT,CASSGDTGPYQPQHF
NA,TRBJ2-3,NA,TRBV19,TGTGCCAGTAGTTCGGGTTTGAGGGATACGCAGTATTTT,CASSSGLRDTQYF
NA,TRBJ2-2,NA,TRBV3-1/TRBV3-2,TGTGCCAGCAGCCAGGAAACAGGGCCGAACACCGGGGAGCTGTTTTTT,CASSQETGPNTGELFF
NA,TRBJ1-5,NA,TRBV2,TGTGCCAGCAGTGACAGGGCAGGGAATCAGCCCCAGCATTTT,CASSDRAGNQPQHF